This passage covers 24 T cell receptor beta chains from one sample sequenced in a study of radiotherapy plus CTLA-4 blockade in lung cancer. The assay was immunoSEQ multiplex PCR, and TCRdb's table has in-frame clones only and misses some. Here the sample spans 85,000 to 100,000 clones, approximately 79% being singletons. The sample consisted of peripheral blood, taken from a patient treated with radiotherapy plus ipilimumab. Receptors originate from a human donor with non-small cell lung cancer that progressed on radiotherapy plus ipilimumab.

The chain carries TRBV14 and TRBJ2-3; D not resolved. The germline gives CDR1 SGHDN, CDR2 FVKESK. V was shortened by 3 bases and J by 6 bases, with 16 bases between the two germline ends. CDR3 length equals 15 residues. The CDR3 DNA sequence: TGTGCCAGCAGCCATGCCCGTCGGTTATCCGATACGCAGTATTTT. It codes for CASSHARRLSDTQYF.

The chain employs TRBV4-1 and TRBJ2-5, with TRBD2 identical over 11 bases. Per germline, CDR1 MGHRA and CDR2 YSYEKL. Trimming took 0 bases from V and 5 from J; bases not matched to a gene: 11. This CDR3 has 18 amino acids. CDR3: CASSQDPKLAGAGETQYF. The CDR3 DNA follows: TGCGCCAGCAGCCAAGATCCGAAACTAGCGGGAGCAGGGGAGACCCAGTACTTC.

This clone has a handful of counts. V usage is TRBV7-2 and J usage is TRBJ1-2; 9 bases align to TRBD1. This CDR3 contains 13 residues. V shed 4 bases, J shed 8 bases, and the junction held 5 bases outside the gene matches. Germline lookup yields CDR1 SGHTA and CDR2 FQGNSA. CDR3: CASSSWDRDGYTF. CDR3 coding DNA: TGTGCCAGCAGCTCCTGGGACAGGGACGGCTACACCTTC.

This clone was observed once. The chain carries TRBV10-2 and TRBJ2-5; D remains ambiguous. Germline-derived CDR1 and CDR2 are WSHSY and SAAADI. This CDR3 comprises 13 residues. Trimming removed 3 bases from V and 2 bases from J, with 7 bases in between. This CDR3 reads CASSEQSQETQYF. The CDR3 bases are TGCGCCAGCAGTGAACAAAGTCAAGAGACCCAGTACTTC.

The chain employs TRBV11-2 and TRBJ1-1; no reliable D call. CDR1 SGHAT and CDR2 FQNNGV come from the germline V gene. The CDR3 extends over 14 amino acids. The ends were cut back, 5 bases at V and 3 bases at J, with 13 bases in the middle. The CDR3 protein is CASSRPEGYTEAFF. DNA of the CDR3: TGTGCCAGCAGCAGGCCAGAGGGATACACTGAAGCTTTCTTT.

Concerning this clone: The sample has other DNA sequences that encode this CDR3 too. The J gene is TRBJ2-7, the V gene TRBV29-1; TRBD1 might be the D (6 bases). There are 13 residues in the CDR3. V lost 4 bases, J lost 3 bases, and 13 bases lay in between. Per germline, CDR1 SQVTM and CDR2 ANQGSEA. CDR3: CSVVRGNSYEQYF. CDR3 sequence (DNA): TGCAGCGTTGTCAGGGGTAATAGCTACGAGCAGTACTTC.

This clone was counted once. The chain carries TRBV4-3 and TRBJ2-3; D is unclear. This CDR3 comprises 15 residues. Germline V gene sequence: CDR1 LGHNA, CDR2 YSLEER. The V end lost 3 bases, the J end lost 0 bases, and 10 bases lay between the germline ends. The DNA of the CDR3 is TGCGCCAGCAGCCATTTCTTCGGGAGCACAGATACGCAGTATTTT. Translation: CASSHFFGSTDTQYF.

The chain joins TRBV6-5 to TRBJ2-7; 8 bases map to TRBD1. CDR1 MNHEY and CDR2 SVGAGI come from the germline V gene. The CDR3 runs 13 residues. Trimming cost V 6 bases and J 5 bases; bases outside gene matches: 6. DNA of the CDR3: TGTGCCAGCAGGAGGACAGGGAACCACGAGCAGTACTTC. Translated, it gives CASRRTGNHEQYF.

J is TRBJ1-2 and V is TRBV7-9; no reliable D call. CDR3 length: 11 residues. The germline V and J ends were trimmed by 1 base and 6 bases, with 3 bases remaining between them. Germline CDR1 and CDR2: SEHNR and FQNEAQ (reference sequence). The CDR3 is CASSLGHGYTF. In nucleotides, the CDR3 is TGTGCCAGCAGCTTAGGTCATGGCTACACCTTC.

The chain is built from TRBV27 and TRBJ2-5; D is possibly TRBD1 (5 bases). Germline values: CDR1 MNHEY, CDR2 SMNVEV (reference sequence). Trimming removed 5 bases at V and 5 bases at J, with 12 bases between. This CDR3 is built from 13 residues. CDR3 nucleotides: TGTGCCAGCAGTCCCCAGGGCCCCGAGACCCAGTACTTC. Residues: CASSPQGPETQYF.

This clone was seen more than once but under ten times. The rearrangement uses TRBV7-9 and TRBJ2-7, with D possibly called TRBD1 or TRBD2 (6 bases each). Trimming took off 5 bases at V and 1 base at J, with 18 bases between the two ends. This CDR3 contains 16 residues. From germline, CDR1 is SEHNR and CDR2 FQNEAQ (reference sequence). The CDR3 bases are TGTGCCAGCAGCGGCCCCGGGGGACAAGCGTCCTACGAGCAGTACTTC. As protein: CASSGPGGQASYEQYF.

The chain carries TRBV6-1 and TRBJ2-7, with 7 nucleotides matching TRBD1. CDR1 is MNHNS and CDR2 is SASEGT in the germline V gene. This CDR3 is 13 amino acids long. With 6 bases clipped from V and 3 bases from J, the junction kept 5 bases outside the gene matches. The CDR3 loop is CASRSGTDYEQYF. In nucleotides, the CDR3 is TGTGCCAGCAGGAGTGGGACAGACTACGAGCAGTACTTC.

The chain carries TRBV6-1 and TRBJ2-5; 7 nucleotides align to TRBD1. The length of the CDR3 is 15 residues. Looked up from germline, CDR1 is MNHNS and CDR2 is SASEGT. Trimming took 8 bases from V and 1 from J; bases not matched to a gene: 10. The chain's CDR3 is CASGLQTGPQETQYF. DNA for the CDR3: TGTGCCAGCGGCCTTCAGACAGGGCCCCAAGAGACCCAGTACTTC.

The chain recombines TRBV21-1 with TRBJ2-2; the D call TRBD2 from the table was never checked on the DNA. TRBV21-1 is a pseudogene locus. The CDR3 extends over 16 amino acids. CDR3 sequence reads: CASSNGGRGKAGELFF. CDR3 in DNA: TGTGCCAGCAGCAATGGCGGGAGAGGGAAAGCCGGGGAGCTGTTTTTT.

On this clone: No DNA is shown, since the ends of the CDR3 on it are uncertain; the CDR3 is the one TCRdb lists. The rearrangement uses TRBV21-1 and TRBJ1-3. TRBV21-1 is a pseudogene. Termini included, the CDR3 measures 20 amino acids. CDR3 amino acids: CASSFMEGPVGVASGNTIYF.

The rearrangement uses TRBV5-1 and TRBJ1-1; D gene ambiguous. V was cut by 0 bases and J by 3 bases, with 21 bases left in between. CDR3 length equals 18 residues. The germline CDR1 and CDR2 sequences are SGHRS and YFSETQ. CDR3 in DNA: TGCGCCAGCAGCTTGGTTCCCCCGACCCTTTCCGGGGACACTGAAGCTTTCTTT. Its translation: CASSLVPPTLSGDTEAFF.

This chain's CDR3 is CSVLGTLGAFF. CDR3 nucleotide sequence: TGCAGCGTCTTGGGGACATTAGGAGCTTTCTTT. The chain is built from TRBV29-1 and TRBJ1-1; a weak D match, TRBD1 (6 bases). V lost 6 bases and J lost 10, with 15 bases in between. Germline V gene lookup returns CDR1 SQVTM and CDR2 ANQGSEA. The CDR3 extends over 11 amino acids.

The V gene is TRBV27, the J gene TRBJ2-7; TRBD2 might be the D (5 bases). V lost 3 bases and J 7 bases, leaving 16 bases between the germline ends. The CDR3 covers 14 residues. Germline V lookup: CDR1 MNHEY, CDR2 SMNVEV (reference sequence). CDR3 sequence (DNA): TGTGCCAGCAGTTTGGGAGCGAACCTACGAGAGCAGTACTTC. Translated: CASSLGANLREQYF.

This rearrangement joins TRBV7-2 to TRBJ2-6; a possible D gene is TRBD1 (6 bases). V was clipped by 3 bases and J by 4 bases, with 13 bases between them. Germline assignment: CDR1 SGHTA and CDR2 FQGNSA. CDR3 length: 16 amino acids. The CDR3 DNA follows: TGTGCCAGCAGCTTTATACAGGGTTCCGGGGCCAACGTCCTGACTTTC. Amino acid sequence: CASSFIQGSGANVLTF. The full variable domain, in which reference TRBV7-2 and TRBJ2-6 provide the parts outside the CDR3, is GAGVSQSPSNKVTEKGKDVELRCDPISGHTALYWYRQSLGQGLEFLIYFQGNSAPDKSGLPSDRFSAERTGGSVSTLTIQRTQQEDSAVYLCASSFIQGSGANVLTFGAGSRLTVL.

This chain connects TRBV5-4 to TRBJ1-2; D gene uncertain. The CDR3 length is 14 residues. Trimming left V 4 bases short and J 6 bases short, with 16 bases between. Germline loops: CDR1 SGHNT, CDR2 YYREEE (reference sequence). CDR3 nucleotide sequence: TGTGCCAGCAGCGCCATCGCCGGTACTGATGGCTACACCTTC. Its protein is CASSAIAGTDGYTF.

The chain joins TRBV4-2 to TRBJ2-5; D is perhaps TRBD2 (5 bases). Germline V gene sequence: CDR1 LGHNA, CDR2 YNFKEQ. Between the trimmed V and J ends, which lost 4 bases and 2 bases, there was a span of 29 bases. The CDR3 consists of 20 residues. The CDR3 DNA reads TGTGCCAGCAGCCCCCAAAGGGCCTCTGGTTTGGGAGATCGACAAGAGACCCAGTACTTC. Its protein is CASSPQRASGLGDRQETQYF.

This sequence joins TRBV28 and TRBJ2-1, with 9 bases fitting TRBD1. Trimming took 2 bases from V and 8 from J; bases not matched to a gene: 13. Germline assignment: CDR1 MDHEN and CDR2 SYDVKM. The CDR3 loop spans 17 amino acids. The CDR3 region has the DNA TGTGCCAGCAGTTTAAGTCACAGGGGGCTTGGATTGGATGAGCAGTTCTTC. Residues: CASSLSHRGLGLDEQFF. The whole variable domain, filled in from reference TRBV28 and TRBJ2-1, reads DVKVTQSSRYLVKRTGEKVFLECVQDMDHENMFWYRQDPGLGLRLIYFSYDVKMKEKGDIPEGYSVSREKKERFSLILESASTNQTSMYLCASSLSHRGLGLDEQFFGPGTRLTVL.

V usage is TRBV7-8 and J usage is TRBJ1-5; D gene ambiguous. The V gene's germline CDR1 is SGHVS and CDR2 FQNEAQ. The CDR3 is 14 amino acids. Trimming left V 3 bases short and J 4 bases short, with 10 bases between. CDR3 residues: CASSFNEQNQPQHF. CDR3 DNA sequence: TGTGCCAGCAGCTTCAATGAACAAAATCAGCCCCAGCATTTT.

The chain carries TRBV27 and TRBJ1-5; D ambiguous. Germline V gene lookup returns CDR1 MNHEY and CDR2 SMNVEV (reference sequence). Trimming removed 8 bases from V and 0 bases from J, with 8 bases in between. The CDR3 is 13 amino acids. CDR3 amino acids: CASGLYSNQPQHF. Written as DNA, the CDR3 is TGTGCCAGCGGATTGTATAGCAATCAGCCCCAGCATTTT.